A selection of T cell receptor beta chains follows, all from one sample in a study of cytomegalovirus exposure and HLA in healthy donors. Here immunoSEQ multiplex PCR was the method, and the copy in TCRdb shows in-frame clones only, minus some. This sample has roughly 130,000 clones, with 65% to 90% found just once. Sequenced: PBMCs. Receptor source: a man aged 50 to 59 in good health and CMV-seronegative. Each CDR3 is given with its conserved first and last residue. A D gene is named only where the DNA matches it firmly. Clone size is not always given. Where it is, it says once, few, many or a class for expanded clones.

j_call d_call clone_size v_call cdr3_aa cdr3_nt
TRBJ2-6 TRBD1 once TRBV18 CASSPLTGQGARANVLTF TGTGCCAGCTCACCTCTAACTGGGCAGGGGGCTAGGGCCAACGTCCTGACTTTC
TRBJ1-5 TRBD1 NA TRBV15 CATSRRRTGENQPQHF TGTGCCACCAGCAGACGGCGGACAGGAGAAAATCAGCCCCAGCATTTT
TRBJ1-5 NA NA TRBV5-1 CASSLEGGMNQPQHF TGCGCCAGCAGCTTGGAGGGGGGGATGAATCAGCCCCAGCATTTT
TRBJ1-2 TRBD1 NA TRBV7-2 CASSFGQGENYGYTF TGTGCCAGCAGCTTTGGACAGGGGGAAAACTATGGCTACACCTTC
TRBJ2-7 NA NA TRBV5-6 CASSQALGYEQYF TGTGCCAGCAGCCAAGCCCTGGGCTACGAGCAGTACTTC
TRBJ1-6 TRBD1 NA TRBV30 CAWSAQGAVGSPLHF TGTGCCTGGAGTGCTCAGGGGGCCGTAGGGTCACCCCTCCACTTT
TRBJ2-3 TRBD1 NA TRBV27 CASSIRTGTDTQYF TGTGCCAGCAGTATTCGGACAGGGACAGATACGCAGTATTTT
TRBJ1-5 NA NA TRBV18 CASSPDRILQPQHF TGTGCCAGCTCACCCGACAGGATCTTACAGCCCCAGCATTTT
TRBJ1-5 NA NA TRBV2 CASRDSNQPQHF TGTGCCAGCAGGGACAGTAATCAGCCCCAGCATTTT
TRBJ1-4 NA NA TRBV2 CASRDLNEKLFF TGTGCCAGCAGGGACTTGAATGAAAAACTGTTTTTT
TRBJ2-5 TRBD1 NA TRBV5-1 CASSLNRGYQETQHF TGCGCCAGCAGCTTGAACAGGGGGTACCAAGAGACCCAGCACTTC
TRBJ1-5 TRBD1 NA TRBV6-6 CASSSGQGNQPQHF TGTGCCAGCAGCTCCGGACAGGGGAATCAGCCCCAGCATTTT
TRBJ2-3 TRBD1 few TRBV29-1 CSVGNTWAGGGDTQYF TGCAGCGTTGGGAACACCTGGGCAGGGGGTGGAGATACGCAGTATTTT
TRBJ1-1 TRBD1 NA TRBV4-1 CASSQRTGGVGNTEAFF TGCGCCAGCAGCCAGAGGACAGGGGGCGTGGGGAACACTGAAGCTTTCTTT
TRBJ2-5 TRBD2 NA TRBV10-3 CAISESIRAGTLQETQYF TGTGCCATCAGTGAGAGCATTCGAGCGGGGACCCTCCAAGAGACCCAGTACTTC
TRBJ2-5 NA NA TRBV29-1 CSVAKDSKTQYF TGCAGCGTTGCGAAGGACAGTAAGACCCAGTACTTC
TRBJ1-1 TRBD1 few TRBV4-1 CASSQARGQKNTEAFF TGCGCCAGCAGCCAAGCTAGGGGGCAGAAGAACACTGAAGCTTTCTTT
TRBJ1-4 NA NA TRBV7-9 CASSSGLFTNEKLFF TGTGCCAGCAGCTCCGGTCTTTTCACTAATGAAAAACTGTTTTTT
TRBJ2-2 NA NA TRBV18 CASSPETGEMFF TGTGCCAGCTCACCCGAAACCGGGGAGATGTTTTTT
TRBJ2-5 TRBD2 NA TRBV7-7 CASSRGLAGGQETQYF TGTGCTAGCAGCCGAGGACTAGCGGGGGGACAAGAGACCCAGTACTTC
TRBJ1-1 NA NA TRBV27 CASSPTRTEKNTEAFF TGTGCCAGCAGTCCCACCAGGACAGAAAAGAACACTGAAGCTTTCTTT
TRBJ2-5 NA NA TRBV5-1 CASSIQETQYF TGCGCCAGCAGTATTCAAGAGACCCAGTACTTC
TRBJ1-5 NA NA TRBV5-8 CASSLLSGIQPQHF TGTGCCAGCAGCCTTCTTTCAGGGATTCAGCCCCAGCATTTT
TRBJ1-5 NA NA TRBV6-4 CAAPGDSNQPQHF TGTGCCGCCCCAGGGGATAGCAATCAGCCCCAGCATTTT